This T cell receptor beta chain emerged from a study of cytomegalovirus exposure and HLA in healthy donors. General study points: Upon later analysis, HLA-associated TCR beta chains proved more clonally expanded than other, equally common chains.

Concerning this clone itself: Its antigen is not identified. At one end the junction does not follow the germline gene, possibly because of a read error.

This CDR3 contains 14 residues. CDR1 is SEHNR, CDR2 FQNEAQ, per germline (reference sequence). The PCR employed 60 Vbeta primers together with 13 Jbeta primers. Profiling relied on immunoSEQ multiplex PCR, and the TCRdb table lists in-frame clones only, not all of them. The table includes hundreds of thousands of clones, 60% to 80% detected once. While unrecorded immune exposures were likely, the donors were nominally healthy when sampled. This clonotype originated in a male donor in good health and CMV-seronegative. The rearrangement uses TRBV7-9 and TRBJ1-5; 10 bases are a match to TRBD1. Material: PBMCs. CDR3 in DNA: TGTTCCAGCAGCCGAACCGGGACAGGGGAGCCCCAGCATTTT. Translated, it gives CSSSRTGTGEPQHF. Filled out from reference TRBV7-9 and TRBJ1-5, the complete variable domain reads DTGVSQNPRHKITKRGQNVTFRCDPISEHNRLYWYRQTLGQGPEFLTYFQNEAQLEKSRLLSDRFSAERPKGSFSTLEIQRTEQGDSAMYLCSSSRTGTGEPQHFGDGTRLSIL.